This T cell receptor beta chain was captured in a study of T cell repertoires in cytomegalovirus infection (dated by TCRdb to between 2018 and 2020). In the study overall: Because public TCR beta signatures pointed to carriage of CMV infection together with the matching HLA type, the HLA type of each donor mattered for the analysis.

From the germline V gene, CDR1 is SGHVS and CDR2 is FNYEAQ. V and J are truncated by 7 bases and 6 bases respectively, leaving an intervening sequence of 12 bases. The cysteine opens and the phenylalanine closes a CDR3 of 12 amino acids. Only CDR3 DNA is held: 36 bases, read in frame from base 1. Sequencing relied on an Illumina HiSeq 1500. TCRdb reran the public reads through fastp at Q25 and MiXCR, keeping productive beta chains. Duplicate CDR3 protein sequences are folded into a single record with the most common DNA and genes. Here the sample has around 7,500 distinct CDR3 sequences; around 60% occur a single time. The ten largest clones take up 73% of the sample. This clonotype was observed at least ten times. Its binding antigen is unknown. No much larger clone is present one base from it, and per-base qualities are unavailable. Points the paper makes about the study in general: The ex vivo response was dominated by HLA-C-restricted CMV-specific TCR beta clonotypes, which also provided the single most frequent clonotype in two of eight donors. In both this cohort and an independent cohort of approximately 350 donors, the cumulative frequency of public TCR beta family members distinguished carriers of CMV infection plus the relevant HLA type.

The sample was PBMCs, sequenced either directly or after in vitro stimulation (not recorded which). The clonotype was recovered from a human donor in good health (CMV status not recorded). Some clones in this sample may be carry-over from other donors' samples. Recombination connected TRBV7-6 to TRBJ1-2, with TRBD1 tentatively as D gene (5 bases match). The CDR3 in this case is CASTQMGDGYTF. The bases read TGTGCCAGCACCCAGATGGGGGATGGCTACACCTTC. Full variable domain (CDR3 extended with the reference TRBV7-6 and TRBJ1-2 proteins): GAGVSQSPRYKVTKRGQDVALRCDPISGHVSLYWYRQALGQGPEFLTYFNYEAQQDKSGLPNDRFSAERPEGSISTLTIQRTEQRDSAMYRCASTQMGDGYTFGSGTRLTVV.